This is a list of T cell receptor beta chains from one sample in a study of technical replicates of blood from a few donors. This table comes from immunoSEQ multiplex PCR, and its TCRdb copy is limited to in-frame clones, with some not included. The data contain approximately 53,000 clones, around 95% of them singletons. Sample: T cells isolated from PBMCs. The receptor source for this set is a human donor in good health. Each CDR3 is given with its conserved first and last residue. A D gene is named only where the DNA matches it firmly. A clone size is listed for some rows: how often the clone was seen (once, few, many), or a class if it is expanded.

>.|TRBV7-2|TRBJ1-1|once
CASSLVQGVTEAFF
TGTGCCAGCAGCTTAGTACAGGGCGTCACTGAAGCTTTCTTT
>.|TRBV19|TRBJ1-1|.
CASRPSLGGNTEAFF
TGTGCCAGTAGACCATCGTTGGGGGGGAACACTGAAGCTTTCTTT
>.|TRBV9|TRBJ1-2|few
CASSVGPSNYGYTF
TGTGCCAGCAGCGTAGGGCCTTCTAACTATGGCTACACCTTC
>.|TRBV11-2|TRBJ1-4|.
CASSIYGGLGLFF
TGTGCCAGCAGCATTTATGGGGGCCTCGGACTGTTTTTT
>TRBD1|TRBV6-6|TRBJ1-5|.
CAAHDTRQGPLYF
TGTGCCGCCCACGATACCAGACAGGGGCCCTTATATTTT
>TRBD1|TRBV19|TRBJ1-2|.
CASSFQGADYGYTF
TGTGCCAGTAGTTTTCAGGGGGCGGACTATGGCTACACCTTC
>.|TRBV6-5|TRBJ1-5|once
CASNRVNQPQHF
TGTGCCAGCAACAGGGTCAATCAGCCCCAGCATTTT
>.|TRBV10-3|TRBJ2-7|.
CAISESQGLEQYF
TGTGCCATCAGTGAGTCTCAGGGTCTGGAGCAGTACTTC
>TRBD2|TRBV10-3|TRBJ2-1|.
CAIRLASSDEQFF
TGTGCCATTAGACTAGCCAGTAGTGATGAGCAGTTCTTC
>TRBD1|TRBV7-2|TRBJ1-2|.
CASSNRRTGGLYGYTF
TGTGCCAGCAGCAATCGAAGGACAGGGGGCCTCTATGGCTACACCTTC
>TRBD2|TRBV9|TRBJ2-1|.
CASSAGTSYSEQFF
TGTGCCAGCAGCGCCGGGACTAGCTATAGTGAGCAGTTCTTC
>TRBD2|TRBV6-5|TRBJ2-1|.
CASSSLGSGPGEQFF
TGTGCCAGCAGCTCGCTTGGTAGCGGGCCAGGTGAGCAGTTCTTC
>TRBD1|TRBV25-1|TRBJ1-1|.
CASSYRGIWTEAFF
TGTGCCAGCAGTTACAGGGGTATTTGGACTGAAGCTTTCTTT
>TRBD1|TRBV9|TRBJ1-4|few
CASSVDGQGILNEKLFF
TGTGCCAGCAGCGTAGATGGACAGGGAATTCTTAATGAAAAACTGTTTTTT
>.|TRBV7-9|TRBJ2-3|.
CASSLWREDTDTQYF
TGTGCCAGCAGCTTATGGCGGGAAGACACAGATACGCAGTATTTT
>.|TRBV11-3|TRBJ2-1|.
CASSLGGGYNEQFF
TGTGCCAGCAGCTTAGGAGGCGGATACAATGAGCAGTTCTTC
>.|TRBV19|TRBJ1-5|.
CASSILDYSNQPQHF
TGTGCCAGTAGTATCCTAGATTATAGCAATCAGCCCCAGCATTTT
>TRBD1|TRBV2|TRBJ2-2|.
CASSVTGSLFF
TGTGCCAGCAGTGTGACAGGGTCGCTGTTTTTT
>.|TRBV5-1|TRBJ2-6|once
CASSAQGTGANVLTF
TGCGCCAGCAGCGCACAGGGAACTGGGGCCAACGTCCTGACTTTC
>TRBD2|TRBV11-3|TRBJ2-1|.
CASSLELAGGTVNEQFF
TGTGCCAGCAGCTTAGAGTTAGCGGGAGGGACCGTCAATGAGCAGTTCTTC
>TRBD1|TRBV5-6|TRBJ2-1|.
CASSPGGNEQFF
TGTGCCAGCAGCCCAGGGGGCAATGAGCAGTTCTTC
>TRBD2|TRBV4-3|TRBJ2-7|few
CASSQGLAGAYEQYF
TGCGCCAGCAGCCAAGGACTAGCGGGAGCCTACGAGCAGTACTTC
>TRBD1|TRBV5-1|TRBJ2-5|.
CASSLEGQGSETQYF
TGCGCCAGCAGCTTGGAAGGACAGGGTAGTGAGACCCAGTACTTC
>TRBD2|TRBV11-3|TRBJ2-7|.
CASSPSGRASEQYF
TGTGCCAGCAGCCCCAGCGGGAGGGCCAGCGAGCAGTACTTC
>.|TRBV6-5|TRBJ2-4|few
CASSYDRGNIQYF
TGTGCCAGCAGTTACGACCGCGGAAACATTCAGTACTTC
>.|TRBV11-3|TRBJ2-2|.
CASSRGPGELFF
TGTGCCAGCAGCCGGGGTCCCGGGGAGCTGTTTTTT
>.|TRBV10-3|TRBJ1-1|.
CAISESPGRGTEAFF
TGTGCCATCAGTGAGTCGCCGGGTAGGGGCACTGAAGCTTTCTTT
>.|TRBV2|TRBJ2-2|.
CASTISGSNTGELFF
TGTGCCAGCACTATAAGCGGTTCGAACACCGGGGAGCTGTTTTTT
>.|TRBV6-5|TRBJ1-5|.
CASSYLGPGNQPQHF
TGTGCCAGCAGTTACCTAGGACCAGGGAACCAGCCCCAGCATTTT
>TRBD1|TRBV9|TRBJ1-2|once
CASRGTGVFYGYTF
TGTGCCAGCAGAGGGACAGGGGTCTTCTATGGCTACACCTTC
>.|TRBV7-8|TRBJ1-5|.
CASSLGLSNQPQHF
TGTGCCAGCAGCTTAGGTCTTAGCAATCAGCCCCAGCATTTT
>TRBD1|TRBV29-1|TRBJ1-1|.
CSVGGQGVLNTEAFF
TGCAGCGTTGGGGGACAGGGGGTTCTTAACACTGAAGCTTTCTTT
>TRBD1|TRBV15|TRBJ1-2|.
CATSRDTGQGMGGYTF
TGTGCCACCAGCAGAGATACCGGACAGGGGATGGGAGGCTACACCTTC
>.|TRBV30|TRBJ1-1|.
CAWRSGTEAFF
TGTGCCTGGAGGTCAGGCACTGAAGCTTTCTTT
>.|TRBV6-4|TRBJ2-3|.
CASSVQGSGTDTQYF
TGTGCCAGCAGTGTACAGGGTTCTGGCACAGATACGCAGTATTTT
>.|TRBV10-3|TRBJ1-3|.
CAIRDNYSGNTIYF
TGTGCCATCAGGGACAACTACTCTGGAAACACCATATATTTT
>TRBD2|TRBV19|TRBJ2-7|.
CASTRAGNYEQYF
TGTGCCAGTACTAGAGCGGGAAACTACGAGCAGTACTTC
>.|TRBV6-5|TRBJ1-2|.
CASSSNYGYTF
TGTGCCAGCAGTTCGAACTATGGCTACACCTTC
>TRBD1|TRBV7-9|TRBJ1-2|.
CASSLGYRDRGDYGYTF
TGTGCCAGCAGCTTAGGCTACCGGGACAGGGGAGACTATGGCTACACCTTC
>.|TRBV7-3|TRBJ2-2|.
CASRPSSLGSATGELFF
TGTGCCAGCAGACCTTCGTCACTCGGGAGCGCCACCGGGGAGCTGTTTTTT
>.|TRBV30|TRBJ2-1|.
CASMITDEQFF
TGTGCCTCGATGATAACGGATGAGCAGTTCTTC
>.|TRBV27|TRBJ2-7|.
CASSLGAAYEQYF
TGTGCCAGCAGTTTAGGGGCAGCCTACGAGCAGTACTTC